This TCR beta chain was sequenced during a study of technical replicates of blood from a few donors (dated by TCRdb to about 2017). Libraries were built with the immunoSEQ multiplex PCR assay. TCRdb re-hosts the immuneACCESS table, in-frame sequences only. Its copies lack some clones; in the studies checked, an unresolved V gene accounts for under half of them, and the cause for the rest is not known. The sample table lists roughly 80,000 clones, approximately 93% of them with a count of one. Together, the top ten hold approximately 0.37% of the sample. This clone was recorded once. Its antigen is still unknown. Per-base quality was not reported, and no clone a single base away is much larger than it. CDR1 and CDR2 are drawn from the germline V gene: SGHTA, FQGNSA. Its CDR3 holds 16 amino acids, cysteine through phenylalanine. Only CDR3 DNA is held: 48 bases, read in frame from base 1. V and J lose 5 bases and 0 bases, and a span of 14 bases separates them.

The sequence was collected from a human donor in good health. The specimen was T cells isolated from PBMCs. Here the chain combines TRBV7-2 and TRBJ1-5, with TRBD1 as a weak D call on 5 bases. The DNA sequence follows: TGTGCCAGCAGCGCACCCCGGGGGTATAGCAATCAGCCCCAGCATTTT. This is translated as CASSAPRGYSNQPQHF. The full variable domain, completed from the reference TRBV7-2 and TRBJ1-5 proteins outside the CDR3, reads GAGVSQSPSNKVTEKGKDVELRCDPISGHTALYWYRQSLGQGLEFLIYFQGNSAPDKSGLPSDRFSAERTGGSVSTLTIQRTQQEDSAVYLCASSAPRGYSNQPQHFGDGTRLSIL.